This TCR beta chain was recovered during a study of control samples from healthy donors and cancer patients. Sequenced by immunoSEQ multiplex PCR; TCRdb stores in-frame clones only, minus some. The data contain about 150,000 clones, about 94% of them singletons. V was pared by 4 bases and J by 1 base, with 7 bases between. The CDR3 is 13 amino acids. CDR1 is SEHNR and CDR2 is FQNEAQ in the germline V gene (reference sequence). The source material was blood. The receptor's source is a man in his forties or fifties in good health. J is TRBJ2-5 and V is TRBV7-9; D might be TRBD1 (6 bases). CDR3 in DNA: TGTGCCAGCAGCTCGGACAGCCAAGAGACCCAGTACTTC. Its translation: CASSSDSQETQYF.